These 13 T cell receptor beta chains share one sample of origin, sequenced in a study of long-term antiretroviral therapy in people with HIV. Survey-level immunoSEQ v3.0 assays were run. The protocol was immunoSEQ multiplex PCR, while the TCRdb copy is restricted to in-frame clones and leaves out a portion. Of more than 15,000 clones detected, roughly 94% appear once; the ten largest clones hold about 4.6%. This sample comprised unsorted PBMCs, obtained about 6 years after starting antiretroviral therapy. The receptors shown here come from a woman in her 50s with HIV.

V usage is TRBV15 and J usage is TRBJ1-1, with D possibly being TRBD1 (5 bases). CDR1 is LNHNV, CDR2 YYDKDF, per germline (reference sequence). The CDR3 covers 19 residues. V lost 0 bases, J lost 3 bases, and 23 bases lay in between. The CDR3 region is CATSRDEAGRKGLHTEAFF. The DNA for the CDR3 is TGTGCCACCAGCAGAGATGAGGCAGGGAGAAAAGGGTTGCACACTGAAGCTTTCTTT. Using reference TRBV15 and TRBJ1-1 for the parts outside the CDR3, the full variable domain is DAMVIQNPRYQVTQFGKPVTLSCSQTLNHNVMYWYQQKSSQAPKLLFHYYDKDFNNEADTPDNFQSRRPNTSFCFLDIRSPGLGDTAMYLCATSRDEAGRKGLHTEAFFGQGTRLTVV.

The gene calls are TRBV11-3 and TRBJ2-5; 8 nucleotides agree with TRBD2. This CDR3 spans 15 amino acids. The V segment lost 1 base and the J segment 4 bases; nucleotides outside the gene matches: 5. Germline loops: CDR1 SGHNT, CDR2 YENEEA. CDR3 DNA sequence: TGTGCCAGCAGCTTAGGAGCGGGAGAGGGAGAGACCCAGTACTTC. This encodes CASSLGAGEGETQYF. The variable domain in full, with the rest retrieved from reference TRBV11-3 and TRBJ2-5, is EAGVVQSPRYKIIEKKQPVAFWCNPISGHNTLYWYLQNLGQGPELLIRYENEEAVDDSQLPKDRFSAERLKGVDSTLKIQPAELGDSAVYLCASSLGAGEGETQYFGPGTRLLVL.

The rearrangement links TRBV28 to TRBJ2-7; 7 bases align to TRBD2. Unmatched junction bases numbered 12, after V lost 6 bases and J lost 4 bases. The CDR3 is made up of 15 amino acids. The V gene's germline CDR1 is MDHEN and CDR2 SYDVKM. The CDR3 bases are TGTGCCAGCAGGGGGGGGACGGCTGGCCAGTACGAGCAGTACTTC. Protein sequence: CASRGGTAGQYEQYF.

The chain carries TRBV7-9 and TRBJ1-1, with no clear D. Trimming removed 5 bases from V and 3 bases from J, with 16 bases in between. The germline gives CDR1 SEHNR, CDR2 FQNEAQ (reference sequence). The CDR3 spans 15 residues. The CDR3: CASSRLRVKDTEAFF. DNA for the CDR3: TGTGCCAGCAGCCGTCTTCGGGTGAAGGACACTGAAGCTTTCTTT.

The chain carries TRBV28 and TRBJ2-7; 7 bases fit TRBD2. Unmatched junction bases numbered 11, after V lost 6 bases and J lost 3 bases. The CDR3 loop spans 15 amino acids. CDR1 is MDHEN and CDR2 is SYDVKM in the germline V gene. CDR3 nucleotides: TGTGCCAGCAGCCAGTCCCTAGCGGAGTTCTACGAGCAGTACTTC. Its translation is CASSQSLAEFYEQYF.

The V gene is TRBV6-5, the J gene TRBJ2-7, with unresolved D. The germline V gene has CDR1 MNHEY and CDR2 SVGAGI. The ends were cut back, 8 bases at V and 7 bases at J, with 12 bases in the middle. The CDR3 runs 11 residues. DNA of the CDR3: TGTGCCAGCTCTTCTTCTGGAGAGCAGTACTTC. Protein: CASSSSGEQYF.

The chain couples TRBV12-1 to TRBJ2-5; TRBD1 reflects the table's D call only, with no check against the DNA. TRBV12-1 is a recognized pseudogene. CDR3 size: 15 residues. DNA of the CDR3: TGTGCCAGCAGCTTTAGGAACAGGCTGCAAGAGACCCAGTACTTC. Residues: CASSFRNRLQETQYF.

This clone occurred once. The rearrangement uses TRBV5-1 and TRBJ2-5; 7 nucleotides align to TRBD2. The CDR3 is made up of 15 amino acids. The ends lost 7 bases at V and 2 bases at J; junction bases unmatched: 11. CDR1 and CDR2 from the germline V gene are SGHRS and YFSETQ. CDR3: CASRDPSSGQETQYF. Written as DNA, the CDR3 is TGCGCCAGCCGCGATCCATCTAGCGGACAAGAGACCCAGTACTTC.

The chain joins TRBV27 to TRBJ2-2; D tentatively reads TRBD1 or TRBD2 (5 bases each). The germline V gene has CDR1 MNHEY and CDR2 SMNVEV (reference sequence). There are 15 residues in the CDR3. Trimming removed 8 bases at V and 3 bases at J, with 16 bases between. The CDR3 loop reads CASSLGGTYTGELFF. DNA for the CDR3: TGTGCCAGCTCCCTTGGGGGTACTTACACCGGGGAGCTGTTTTTT.

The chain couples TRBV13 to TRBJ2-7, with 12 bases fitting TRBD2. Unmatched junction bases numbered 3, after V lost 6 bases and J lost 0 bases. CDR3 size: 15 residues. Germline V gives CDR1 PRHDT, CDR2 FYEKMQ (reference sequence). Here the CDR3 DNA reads TGTGCCAGCAGGACTAGCGGGAGTCCCTCCTACGAGCAGTACTTC. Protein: CASRTSGSPSYEQYF.

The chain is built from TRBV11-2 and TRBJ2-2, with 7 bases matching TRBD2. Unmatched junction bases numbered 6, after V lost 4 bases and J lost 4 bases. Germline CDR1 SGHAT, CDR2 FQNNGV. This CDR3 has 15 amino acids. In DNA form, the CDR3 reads TGTGCCAGCAGCTCCGGGGGAGGGTTCACCGGGGAGCTGTTTTTT. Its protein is CASSSGGGFTGELFF.

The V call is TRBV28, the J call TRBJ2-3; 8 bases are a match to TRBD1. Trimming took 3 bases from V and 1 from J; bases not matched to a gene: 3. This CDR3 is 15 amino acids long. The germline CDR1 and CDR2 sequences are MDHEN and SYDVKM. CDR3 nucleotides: TGTGCCAGCAGTTTCAGGGGGCAGCGCACAGATACGCAGTATTTT. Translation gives CASSFRGQRTDTQYF. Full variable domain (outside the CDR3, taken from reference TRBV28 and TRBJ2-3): DVKVTQSSRYLVKRTGEKVFLECVQDMDHENMFWYRQDPGLGLRLIYFSYDVKMKEKGDIPEGYSVSREKKERFSLILESASTNQTSMYLCASSFRGQRTDTQYFGPGTRLTVL.

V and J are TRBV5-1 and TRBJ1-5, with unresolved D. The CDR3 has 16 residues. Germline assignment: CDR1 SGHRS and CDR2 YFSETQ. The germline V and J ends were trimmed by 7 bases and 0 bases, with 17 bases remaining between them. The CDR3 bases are TGCGCCAGCTTCCCCCCTGGGAGGATTAGCAATCAGCCCCAGCATTTT. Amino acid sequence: CASFPPGRISNQPQHF.